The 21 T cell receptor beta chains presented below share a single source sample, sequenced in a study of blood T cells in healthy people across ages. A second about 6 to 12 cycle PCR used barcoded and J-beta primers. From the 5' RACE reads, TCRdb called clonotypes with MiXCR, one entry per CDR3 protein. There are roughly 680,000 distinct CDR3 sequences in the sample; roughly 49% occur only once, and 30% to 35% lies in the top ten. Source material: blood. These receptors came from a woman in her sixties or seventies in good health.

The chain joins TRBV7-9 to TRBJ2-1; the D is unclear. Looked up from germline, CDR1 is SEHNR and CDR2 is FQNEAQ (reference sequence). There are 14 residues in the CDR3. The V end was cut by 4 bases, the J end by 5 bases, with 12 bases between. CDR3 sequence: CASSSFGRDNEQFF. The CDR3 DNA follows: TGTGCCAGCAGCTCCTTTGGACGAGACAATGAGCAGTTCTTC.

Here the CDR3 DNA reads TGTGCCAGCAGCTTCACTGCCTCCGCTGGGGGCTACACCTTC. Translated, it gives CASSFTASAGGYTF. The chain is built from TRBV7-2 and TRBJ1-2, with D unresolved. The CDR3 runs to 14 residues. V lost 3 bases, J lost 8 bases, and 16 bases lay in between. The germline gives CDR1 SGHTA, CDR2 FQGNSA.

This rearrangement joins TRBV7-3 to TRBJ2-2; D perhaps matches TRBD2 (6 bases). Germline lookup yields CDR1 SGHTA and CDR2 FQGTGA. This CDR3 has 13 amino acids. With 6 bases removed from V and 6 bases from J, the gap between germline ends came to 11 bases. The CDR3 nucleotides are TGTGCCAGCAGAACCGGAGGGTCCGGGGAGCTGTTTTTT. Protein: CASRTGGSGELFF.

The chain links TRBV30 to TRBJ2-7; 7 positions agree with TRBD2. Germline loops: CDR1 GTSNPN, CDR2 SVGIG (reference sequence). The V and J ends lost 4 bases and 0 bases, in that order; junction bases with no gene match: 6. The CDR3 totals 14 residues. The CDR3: CAWTPGLYSYEQYF. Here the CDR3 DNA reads TGTGCCTGGACTCCGGGACTATACTCCTACGAGCAGTACTTC.

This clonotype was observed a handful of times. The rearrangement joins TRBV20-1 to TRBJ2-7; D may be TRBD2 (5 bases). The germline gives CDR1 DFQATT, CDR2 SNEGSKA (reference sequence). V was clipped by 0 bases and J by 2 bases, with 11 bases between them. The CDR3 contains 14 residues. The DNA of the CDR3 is TGCAGTGCTAGAGATAGGACGGGAACCTACGAGCAGTACTTC. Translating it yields CSARDRTGTYEQYF.

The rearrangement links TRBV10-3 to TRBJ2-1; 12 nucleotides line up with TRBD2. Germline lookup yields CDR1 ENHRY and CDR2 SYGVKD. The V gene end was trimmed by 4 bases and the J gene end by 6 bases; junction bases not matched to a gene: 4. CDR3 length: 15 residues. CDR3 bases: TGTGCCATCAGTGGACTAGCGGGAGAGAGCAATGAGCAGTTCTTC. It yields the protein CAISGLAGESNEQFF.

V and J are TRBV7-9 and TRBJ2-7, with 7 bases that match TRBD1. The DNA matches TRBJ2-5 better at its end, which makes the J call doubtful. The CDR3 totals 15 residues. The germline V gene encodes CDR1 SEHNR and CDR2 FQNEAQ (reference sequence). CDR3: CASSFRTGRMETQYF. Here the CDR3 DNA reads TGTGCCAGCAGCTTCCGGACAGGTCGGATGGAGACCCAGTACTTC.

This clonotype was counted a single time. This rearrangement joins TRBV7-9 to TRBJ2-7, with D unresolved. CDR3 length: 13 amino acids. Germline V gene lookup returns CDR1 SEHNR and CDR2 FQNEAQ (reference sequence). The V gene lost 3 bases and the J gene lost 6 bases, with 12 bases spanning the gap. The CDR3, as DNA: TGTGCCAGCAGCTTTTCCTCAGGACCCGAGCAGTACTTC. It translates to CASSFSSGPEQYF.

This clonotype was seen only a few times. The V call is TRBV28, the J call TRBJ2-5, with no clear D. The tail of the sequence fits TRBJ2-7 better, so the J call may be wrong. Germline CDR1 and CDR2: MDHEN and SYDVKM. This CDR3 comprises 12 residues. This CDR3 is CASATPAYEQYF. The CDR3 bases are TGTGCCAGCGCGACGCCGGCCTACGAGCAGTACTTC.

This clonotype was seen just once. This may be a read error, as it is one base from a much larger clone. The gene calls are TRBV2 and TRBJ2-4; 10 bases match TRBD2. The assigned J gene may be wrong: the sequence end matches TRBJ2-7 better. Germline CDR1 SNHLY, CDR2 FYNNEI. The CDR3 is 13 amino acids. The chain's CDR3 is CAGIGTSAYEQYF. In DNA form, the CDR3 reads TGTGCCGGCATCGGGACTAGCGCTTACGAGCAGTACTTC.

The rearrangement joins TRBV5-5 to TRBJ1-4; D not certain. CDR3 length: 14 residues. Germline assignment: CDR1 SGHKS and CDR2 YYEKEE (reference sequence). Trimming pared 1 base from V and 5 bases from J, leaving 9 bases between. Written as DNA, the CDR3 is TGTGCCAGCAGCTTGACAGTTCTCAATGAAAAACTGTTTTTT. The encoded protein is CASSLTVLNEKLFF.

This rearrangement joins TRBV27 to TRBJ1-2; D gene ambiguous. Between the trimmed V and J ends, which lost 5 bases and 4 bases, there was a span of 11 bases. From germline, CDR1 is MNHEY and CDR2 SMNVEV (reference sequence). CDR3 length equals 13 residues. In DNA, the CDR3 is TGTGCCAGCAGTCCGACACCGGCCTATGGCTACACCTTC. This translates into CASSPTPAYGYTF.

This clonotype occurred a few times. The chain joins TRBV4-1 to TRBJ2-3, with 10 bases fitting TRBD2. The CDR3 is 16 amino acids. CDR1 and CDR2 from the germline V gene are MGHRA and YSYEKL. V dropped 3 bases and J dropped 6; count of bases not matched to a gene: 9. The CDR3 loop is CASSQQTSGYVDTQYF. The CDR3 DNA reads TGCGCCAGCAGCCAGCAGACTAGCGGGTATGTGGATACGCAGTATTTT.

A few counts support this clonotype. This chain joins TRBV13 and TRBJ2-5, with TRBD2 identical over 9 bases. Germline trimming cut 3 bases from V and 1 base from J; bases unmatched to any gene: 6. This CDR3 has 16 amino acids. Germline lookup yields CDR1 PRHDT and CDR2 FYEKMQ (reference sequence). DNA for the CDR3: TGTGCCAGCAGCTTCACTGGCGGGGGGGGCCAAGAGACCCAGTACTTC. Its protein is CASSFTGGGGQETQYF.

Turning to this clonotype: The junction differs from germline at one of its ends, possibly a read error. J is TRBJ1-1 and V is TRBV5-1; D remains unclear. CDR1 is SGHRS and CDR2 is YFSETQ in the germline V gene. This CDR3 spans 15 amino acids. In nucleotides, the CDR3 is TGCGCCAGCAGCTTAAGCCTCAGTTTGAACACTGAAGGTTTCTTT. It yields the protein CASSLSLSLNTEGFF.

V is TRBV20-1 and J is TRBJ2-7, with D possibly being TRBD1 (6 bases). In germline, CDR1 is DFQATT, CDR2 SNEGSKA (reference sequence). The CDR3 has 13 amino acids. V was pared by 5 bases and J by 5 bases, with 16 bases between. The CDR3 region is CSAARGRKDEQYF. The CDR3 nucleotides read TGCAGTGCTGCCAGGGGCCGGAAGGACGAGCAGTACTTC.

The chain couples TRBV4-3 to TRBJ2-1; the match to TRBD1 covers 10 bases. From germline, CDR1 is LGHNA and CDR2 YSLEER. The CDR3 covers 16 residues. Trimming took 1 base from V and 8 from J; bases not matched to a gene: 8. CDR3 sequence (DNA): TGCGCCAGCAGCCAAGGCGAGACAGGGGGCAAGCATGAGCAGTTCTTC. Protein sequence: CASSQGETGGKHEQFF.

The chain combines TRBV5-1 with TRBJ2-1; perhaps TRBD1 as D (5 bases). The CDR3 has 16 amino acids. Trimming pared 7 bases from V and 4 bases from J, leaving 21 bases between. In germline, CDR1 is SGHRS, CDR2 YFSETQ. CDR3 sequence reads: CASGPRLSGSYNEQFF. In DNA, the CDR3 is TGCGCCAGCGGCCCCCGGCTCTCAGGGTCTTACAATGAGCAGTTCTTC.

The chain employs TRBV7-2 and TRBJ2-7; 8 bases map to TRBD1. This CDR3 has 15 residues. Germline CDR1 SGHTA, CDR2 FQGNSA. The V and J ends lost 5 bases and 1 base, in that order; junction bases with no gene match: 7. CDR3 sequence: CASSPTGAPSYEQYF. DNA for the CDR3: TGTGCCAGCAGCCCGACAGGGGCGCCATCCTACGAGCAGTACTTC.

The CDR3 here is CATSGTGSSDTQYF. The CDR3 nucleotides read TGTGCCACTTCCGGGACAGGGTCGTCAGATACGCAGTATTTT. The chain carries TRBV5-4 and TRBJ2-3; TRBD1 agrees at 9 bases. The CDR3 is 14 residues long. After removal of 9 bases from V and 4 bases from J, the junction contained 9 bases not matched to a gene. From germline, CDR1 is SGHNT and CDR2 YYREEE (reference sequence).

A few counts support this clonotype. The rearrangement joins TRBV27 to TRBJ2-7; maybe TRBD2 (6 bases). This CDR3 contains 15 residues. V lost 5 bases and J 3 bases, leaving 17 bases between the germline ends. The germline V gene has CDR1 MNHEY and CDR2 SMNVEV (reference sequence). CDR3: CASSQERAHNYEQYF. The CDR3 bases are TGTGCCAGCAGTCAGGAGCGGGCCCACAACTACGAGCAGTACTTC.